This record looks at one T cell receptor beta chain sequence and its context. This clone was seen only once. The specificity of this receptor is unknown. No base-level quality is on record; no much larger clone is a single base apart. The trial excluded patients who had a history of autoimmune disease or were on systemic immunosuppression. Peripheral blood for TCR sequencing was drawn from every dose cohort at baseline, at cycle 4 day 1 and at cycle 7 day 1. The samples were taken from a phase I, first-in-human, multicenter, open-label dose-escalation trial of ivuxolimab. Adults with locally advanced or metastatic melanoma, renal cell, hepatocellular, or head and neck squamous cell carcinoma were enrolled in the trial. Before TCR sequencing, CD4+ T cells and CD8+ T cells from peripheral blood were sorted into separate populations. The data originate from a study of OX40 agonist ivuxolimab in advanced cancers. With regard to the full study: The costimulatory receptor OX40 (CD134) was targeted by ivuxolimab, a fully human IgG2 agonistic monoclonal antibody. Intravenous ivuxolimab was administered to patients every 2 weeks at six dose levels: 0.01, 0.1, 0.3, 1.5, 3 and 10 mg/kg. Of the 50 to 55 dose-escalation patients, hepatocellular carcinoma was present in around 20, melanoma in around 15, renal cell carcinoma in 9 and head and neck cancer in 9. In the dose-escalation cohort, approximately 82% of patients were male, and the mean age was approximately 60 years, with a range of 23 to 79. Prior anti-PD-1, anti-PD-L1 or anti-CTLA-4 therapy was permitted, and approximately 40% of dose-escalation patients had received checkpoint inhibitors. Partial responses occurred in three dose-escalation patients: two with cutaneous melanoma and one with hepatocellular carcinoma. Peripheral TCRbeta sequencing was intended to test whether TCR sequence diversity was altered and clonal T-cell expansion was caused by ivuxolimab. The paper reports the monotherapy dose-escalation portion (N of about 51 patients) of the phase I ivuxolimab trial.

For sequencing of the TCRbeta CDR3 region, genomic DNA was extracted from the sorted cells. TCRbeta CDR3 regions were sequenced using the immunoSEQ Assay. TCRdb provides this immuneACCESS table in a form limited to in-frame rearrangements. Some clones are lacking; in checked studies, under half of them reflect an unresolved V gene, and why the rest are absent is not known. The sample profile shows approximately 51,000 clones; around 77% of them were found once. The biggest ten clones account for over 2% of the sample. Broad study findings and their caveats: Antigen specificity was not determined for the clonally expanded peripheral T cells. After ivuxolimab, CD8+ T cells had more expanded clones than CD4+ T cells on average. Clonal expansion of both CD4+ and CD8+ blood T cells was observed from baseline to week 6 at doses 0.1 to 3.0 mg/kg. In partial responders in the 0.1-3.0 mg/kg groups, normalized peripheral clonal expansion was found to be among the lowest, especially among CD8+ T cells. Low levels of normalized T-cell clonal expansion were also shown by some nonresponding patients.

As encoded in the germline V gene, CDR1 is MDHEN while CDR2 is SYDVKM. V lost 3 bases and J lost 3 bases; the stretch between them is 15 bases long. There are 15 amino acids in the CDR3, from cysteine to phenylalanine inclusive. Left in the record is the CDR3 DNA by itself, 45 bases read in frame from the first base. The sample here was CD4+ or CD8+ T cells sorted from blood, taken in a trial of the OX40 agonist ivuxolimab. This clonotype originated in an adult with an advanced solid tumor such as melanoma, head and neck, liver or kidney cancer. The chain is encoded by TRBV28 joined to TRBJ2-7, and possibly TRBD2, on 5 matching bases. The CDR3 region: CASSFYVSAGYEQYF. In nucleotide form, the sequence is TGTGCCAGCAGTTTCTACGTATCGGCGGGCTACGAGCAGTACTTC.